Shown below are 12 T cell receptor beta chains from a single sample sequenced in a study of cytomegalovirus exposure and HLA in healthy donors. PCR primers comprised 60 Vbeta and 13 Jbeta primers. Data came from immunoSEQ multiplex PCR; TCRdb stores just in-frame clones and leaves some out. The ten most abundant clones cover roughly 3.7% of a sample with around 100,000 clones. The sample was PBMCs. The receptors were sampled from a man aged 25-40 years in good health and CMV-seronegative.

The CDR3 region is CASSLAGTGGHEQFF. CDR3 coding DNA: TGTGCCAGCAGCTTGGCTGGGACAGGGGGCCATGAGCAGTTCTTC. The chain recombines TRBV5-4 with TRBJ2-1; 12 nucleotides align to TRBD1. The junction had 3 bases not matched to a gene; V was cut back by 0 bases and J by 8 bases. Germline CDR1 is SGHNT and CDR2 is YYREEE (reference sequence). CDR3 length equals 15 residues.

The rearrangement joins TRBV5-6 to TRBJ2-7; D is possibly TRBD2 (6 bases). Looked up from germline, CDR1 is SGHDT and CDR2 is YYEEEE. This CDR3 is 13 amino acids long. Trimming shortened V by 4 bases and J by 2 bases, and 10 bases separated the two germline ends. The CDR3 sequence: CASSPGGAYEQYF. In DNA form, the CDR3 reads TGTGCCAGCAGCCCCGGAGGGGCCTACGAGCAGTACTTC.

J is TRBJ2-1 and V is TRBV5-1; D is possibly TRBD2 (5 bases). The CDR3 spans 13 residues. Looked up from germline, CDR1 is SGHRS and CDR2 is YFSETQ. The V end lost 0 bases, the J end lost 7 bases, and 8 bases lay between the germline ends. CDR3 region: CASSLGPGNEQFF. CDR3 nucleotides: TGCGCCAGCAGCTTGGGGCCGGGAAATGAGCAGTTCTTC.

For the CDR3, the DNA is TGTGCCACCAGCAAAGGGACAGGGGAGTGGAGTGAAGCTTTCTTT. This encodes CATSKGTGEWSEAFF. The rearrangement uses TRBV15 and TRBJ1-1; TRBD1 agrees at 10 bases. The junction had 9 bases not matched to a gene; V was cut back by 4 bases and J by 7 bases. Germline lookup yields CDR1 LNHNV and CDR2 YYDKDF (reference sequence). The CDR3 is 15 amino acids. The full variable domain, with the rest looked up from reference TRBV15 and TRBJ1-1, is DAMVIQNPRYQVTQFGKPVTLSCSQTLNHNVMYWYQQKSSQAPKLLFHYYDKDFNNEADTPDNFQSRRPNTSFCFLDIRSPGLGDTAMYLCATSKGTGEWSEAFFGQGTRLTVV.

The chain couples TRBV20-1 to TRBJ2-1, with D hard to call. The CDR3 is 10 amino acids. The germline V gene has CDR1 DFQATT and CDR2 SNEGSKA (reference sequence). CDR3 coding DNA: TGCTCAACGGGTATCAATGAGCAGTTCTTC. Translation gives CSTGINEQFF.

The genes are TRBV11-2 and TRBJ1-1; TRBD1 aligns across 11 bases. Trimming removed 5 bases from V and 3 bases from J; junction bases left unmatched: 5. The germline CDR1 and CDR2 sequences are SGHAT and FQNNGV. This CDR3 is built from 15 residues. The CDR3 is CASSGQGARDTEAFF. CDR3 DNA: TGTGCCAGCAGCGGACAGGGGGCGAGGGACACTGAAGCTTTCTTT.

The chain has TRBV7-9 and TRBJ2-1; 9 positions match TRBD1. V was pared by 4 bases and J by 9 bases, with 13 bases of the junction left unmatched. In germline, CDR1 is SEHNR, CDR2 FQNEAQ (reference sequence). This CDR3 has 16 amino acids. The CDR3 DNA sequence: TGTGCCAGCAGCTCGACAGGGGGTGGGGTAAAGGGTGAGCAGTTCTTC. As protein: CASSSTGGGVKGEQFF.

This chain joins TRBV18 and TRBJ1-1; no clear D. The CDR3 has 13 amino acids. The germline V and J ends were trimmed by 2 bases and 4 bases, with 8 bases remaining between them. Germline assignment: CDR1 KGHSH and CDR2 LQKENI. Written as DNA, the CDR3 is TGTGCCAGCTCACCAGGAGCCTCCACTGAAGCTTTCTTT. This codes for CASSPGASTEAFF.

The chain couples TRBV6-5 to TRBJ1-2; weak D call: TRBD1 (6 bases). The CDR3 has 15 amino acids. CDR1 and CDR2 (germline): MNHEY, SVGAGI. Between the trimmed V and J ends, which lost 2 bases and 5 bases, there was a span of 15 bases. DNA for the CDR3: TGTGCCAGCAGTTACATCGGGGGGCCAATATATGGCTACACCTTC. Protein: CASSYIGGPIYGYTF.

The chain joins TRBV6-6 to TRBJ1-1; D call uncertain. The ends were cut back, 8 bases at V and 2 bases at J, with 12 bases in the middle. Germline V gene sequence: CDR1 MNHNY, CDR2 SVGAGI (reference sequence). The CDR3 loop spans 13 amino acids. CDR3 DNA: TGTGCCAGCTACAGAACGGAAAACACTGAAGCTTTCTTT. It yields the protein CASYRTENTEAFF.

V is TRBV7-3 and J is TRBJ2-5, with TRBD1 matching over 8 bases. The germline gives CDR1 SGHTA, CDR2 FQGTGA. V lost 5 bases to trimming and J lost 2 bases; unmatched junction nucleotides: 10. This CDR3 region has 16 residues. Written as DNA, the CDR3 is TGTGCCAGCAGCCCCGGACGGACAGGGTGGCAAGAGACCCAGTACTTC. It encodes CASSPGRTGWQETQYF. Full variable domain (outside the CDR3, taken from reference TRBV7-3 and TRBJ2-5): GAGVSQTPSNKVTEKGKYVELRCDPISGHTALYWYRQSLGQGPEFLIYFQGTGAADDSGLPNDRFFAVRPEGSVSTLKIQRTERGDSAVYLCASSPGRTGWQETQYFGPGTRLLVL.

The chain links TRBV11-2 to TRBJ2-7; tentative D call: TRBD1 (5 bases). The CDR3 has 15 residues. Germline CDR1 SGHAT, CDR2 FQNNGV. Between the trimmed V and J ends, which lost 6 bases and 1 base, there was a span of 16 bases. Here the CDR3 DNA reads TGTGCCAGCAGGCGAGACAGCTTATCTTCCTACGAGCAGTACTTC. It translates to CASRRDSLSSYEQYF.